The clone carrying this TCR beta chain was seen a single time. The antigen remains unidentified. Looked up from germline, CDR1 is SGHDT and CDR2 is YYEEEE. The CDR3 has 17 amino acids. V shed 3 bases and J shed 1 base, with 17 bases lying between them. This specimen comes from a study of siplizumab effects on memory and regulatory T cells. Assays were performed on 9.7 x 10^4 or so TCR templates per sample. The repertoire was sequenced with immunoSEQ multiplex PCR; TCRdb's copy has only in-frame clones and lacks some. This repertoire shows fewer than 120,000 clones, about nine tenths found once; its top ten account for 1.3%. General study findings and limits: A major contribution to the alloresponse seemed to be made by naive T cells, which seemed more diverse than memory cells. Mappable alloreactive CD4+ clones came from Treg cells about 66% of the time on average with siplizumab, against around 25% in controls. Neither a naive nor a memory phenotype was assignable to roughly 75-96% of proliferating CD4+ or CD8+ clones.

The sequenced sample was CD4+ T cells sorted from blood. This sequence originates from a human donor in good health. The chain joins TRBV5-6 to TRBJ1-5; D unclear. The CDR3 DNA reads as TGTGCCAGCAGCTCCCGGGAGTTCAAACGGAGCAATCAGCCCCAGCATTTT. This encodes CASSSREFKRSNQPQHF.